A selection of T cell receptor beta chains follows, all from one sample in a study of PD-L1 blockade in urothelial cancer. TCRdb's table, derived via immunoSEQ multiplex PCR, lists solely in-frame clones and lacks some. The table shows tens of thousands of clones, with about four fifths occurring only once. Specimen: PBMCs, collected around atezolizumab (anti-PD-L1) treatment. These receptors all come from a man aged 65 to 79 with urothelial cancer. Both conserved end residues are part of each CDR3. D genes are given only for firm matches. Expanded clones get a size class; other rows say once, few or many, or leave the size out.

v_call	clone_size	d_call	j_call	cdr3_nt	cdr3_aa
TRBV4-1	NA	NA	TRBJ2-2	TGCGCCAGCAGCCAAGTTGGGCCGAACACCGGGGAGCTGTTTTTT	CASSQVGPNTGELFF
TRBV18	once	NA	TRBJ1-6	TGTGCCAGCTCACCGTCTCAAAGCGCCTATAATTCACCCCTCCACTTT	CASSPSQSAYNSPLHF
TRBV7-6	NA	NA	TRBJ2-3	TGTGCCAGCGCGGGGGCGGGCACAGATACGCAGTATTTT	CASAGAGTDTQYF
TRBV27	few	TRBD2	TRBJ2-3	TGTGCCAGCAGTCCCAGGACTAGCGGGAGTGTAGGCCCAGATACGCAGTATTTT	CASSPRTSGSVGPDTQYF
TRBV15	NA	TRBD2	TRBJ2-1	TGTGCCACCAGCAGACGAACCGGGAGGAACAATGAGCAGTTCTTC	CATSRRTGRNNEQFF
TRBV5-4	once	NA	TRBJ2-3	TGTGCCAGCAGCTTTCGACAGGCAGATACGCAGTATTTT	CASSFRQADTQYF
TRBV5-1	once	TRBD2	TRBJ2-5	TGCGCCAGCAGCCCCCGGCCTAGCGGGGGGAGAGGTGAAGAGACCCAGTACTTC	CASSPRPSGGRGEETQYF
TRBV5-1	NA	NA	TRBJ2-2	TGCGCCAGCAGCTTGGAGGGGGGGCAAACCGGGGAGCTGTTTTTT	CASSLEGGQTGELFF
TRBV9	few	TRBD1	TRBJ1-1	TGTGCCAGCAGCGTGTTCTCAGGGGGGAACACTGAAGCTTTCTTT	CASSVFSGGNTEAFF
TRBV27	NA	NA	TRBJ2-3	TGTGCCAGCAGTTTGAATGAGGCGGACACAGATACGCAGTATTTT	CASSLNEADTDTQYF
TRBV20-1	NA	NA	TRBJ2-7	TGCAGTGCTAGTCAGGGGCACGAGCAGTACTTC	CSASQGHEQYF
TRBV11-2	NA	NA	TRBJ2-2	TGTGCCAGCAGCCGGGACTCCATCACCGGGGAGCTGTTTTTT	CASSRDSITGELFF
TRBV9	once	TRBD1	TRBJ2-2	TGTGCCAGCAGCAAAACCGGGACAGCGAACACCGGGGAGCTGTTTTTT	CASSKTGTANTGELFF
TRBV25-1	NA	TRBD1	TRBJ2-5	TGTGCCAGCAGTCAACCGACAGGGGAGAAAGAGACCCAGTACTTC	CASSQPTGEKETQYF
TRBV5-6	NA	TRBD2	TRBJ2-1	TGTGCCAGCAGCTTGGGGGGGGAGGGCCTCGGGGAGTTCTTC	CASSLGGEGLGEFF
TRBV15	NA	TRBD1	TRBJ1-2	TGTGCCACCAGCAGAGATCGAACAGGACAGGCGGTAGGTGATGGCTACACCTTC	CATSRDRTGQAVGDGYTF
TRBV19	NA	TRBD1	TRBJ2-7	TGTGCCAGTAGTATTCAGGGGGCTGCTCACTACGAGCAGTACTTC	CASSIQGAAHYEQYF
TRBV5-1	NA	NA	TRBJ1-2	TGCGCCAGCAGCTTGGGGGCAGGGGCTAACTATGGCTACACCTTC	CASSLGAGANYGYTF
TRBV14	many	TRBD1	TRBJ2-5	TGTGCCAGCAGCCAAGGAGCGACAGGGTGGAGGACCCAGTACTTC	CASSQGATGWRTQYF
TRBV5-4	NA	NA	TRBJ2-3	TGTGCCAGCAGCTTGGATTTAGAAAGCACAGATACGCAGTATTTT	CASSLDLESTDTQYF
TRBV4-3	NA	NA	TRBJ1-5	TGCGCCAGCAGCCAAGGACCGGAGGGCAATCAGCCCCAGCATTTT	CASSQGPEGNQPQHF
TRBV7-3	NA	NA	TRBJ2-2	TGTGCCAGCAGCTTGGGACATTCGAACACCGGGGAGCTGTTTTTT	CASSLGHSNTGELFF
TRBV4-3	few	NA	TRBJ1-4	TGCGCCAGCAGCCAGAACTTGAGGGGGTCGAATGAAAAACTGTTTTTT	CASSQNLRGSNEKLFF
TRBV19	few	TRBD2	TRBJ2-7	TGTGCCAGTAGCGGACTAGCGGGGACAGGCGAGCAGTACTTC	CASSGLAGTGEQYF
TRBV15	NA	NA	TRBJ2-5	TGTGCCACCAGCAGAGACAGGGCGTCAGAGACCCAGTACTTC	CATSRDRASETQYF
TRBV5-1	NA	TRBD2	TRBJ2-7	TGCGCCAGCAGCTCGGGACTAGCGGGAGGTTACGACGAGCAGTACTTC	CASSSGLAGGYDEQYF